This TCR beta chain was sequenced during a study of blood T cell repertoires in COVID-19. Study as a whole: Material from acute and convalescent COVID-19 was sourced from the United States, Italy and Spain. Sample material is recorded as cDNA or gDNA derived from T cells, B-cell-depleted T cells, or PBMCs.

The CDR3 contains 13 residues. V was clipped by 4 bases and J by 10 bases; unmatched bases: 3. It was during active infection that Seattle patients were enrolled and then longitudinally followed. Per the original methods: Counts of nucleated cells, estimated from reference gene primer amplification, were obtained. Generated by immunoSEQ multiplex PCR, the TCRdb table keeps only in-frame clones and is missing some. V and J calls and clone size are given by that table; D and trimming were obtained from the DNA. The sample carries 200,000 to 250,000 clones, 83% recorded once. The J gene is TRBJ1-6, the V gene TRBV12-3 or TRBV12-4; TRBD1 agrees at 8 bases. The sequenced sample was peripheral blood. This receptor was obtained from a woman aged 30 to 39 with COVID-19, enrolled during active disease. DNA for the CDR3: TGTGCCAGCAGTTCAAGACAGGGGTCACCCCTCCACTTT. Translating it yields CASSSRQGSPLHF.